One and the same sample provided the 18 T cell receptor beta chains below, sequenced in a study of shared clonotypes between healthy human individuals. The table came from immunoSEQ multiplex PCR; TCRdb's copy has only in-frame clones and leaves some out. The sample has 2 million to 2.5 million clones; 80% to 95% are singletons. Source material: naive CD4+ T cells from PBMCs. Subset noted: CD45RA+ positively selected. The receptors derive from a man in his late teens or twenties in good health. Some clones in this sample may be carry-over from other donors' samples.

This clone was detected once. The CDR3: CASSLDREAYGYTF. As DNA, the CDR3 is TGTGCCAGCAGCTTAGACCGGGAGGCCTATGGCTACACCTTC. This sequence joins TRBV7-9 and TRBJ1-2; D is undetermined. Trimming cost V 1 base and J 4 bases, with 10 bases left between them. Germline values: CDR1 SEHNR, CDR2 FQNEAQ (reference sequence). This CDR3 has 14 residues.

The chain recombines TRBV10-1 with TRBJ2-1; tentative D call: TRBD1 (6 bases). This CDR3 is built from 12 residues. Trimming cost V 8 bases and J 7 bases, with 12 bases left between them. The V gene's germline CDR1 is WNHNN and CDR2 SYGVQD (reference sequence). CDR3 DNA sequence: TGCGCCAGCGAGCAGGGGAGTAATGAGCAGTTCTTC. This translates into CASEQGSNEQFF.

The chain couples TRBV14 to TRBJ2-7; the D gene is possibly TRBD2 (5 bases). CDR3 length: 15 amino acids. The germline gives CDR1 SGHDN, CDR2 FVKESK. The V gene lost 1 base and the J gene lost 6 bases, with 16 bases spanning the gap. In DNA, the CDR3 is TGTGCCAGCAGCCAAGGCAGCGGAGGCTGGTTCGAGCAGTACTTC. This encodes CASSQGSGGWFEQYF. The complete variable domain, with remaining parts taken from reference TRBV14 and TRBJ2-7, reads EAGVTQFPSHSVIEKGQTVTLRCDPISGHDNLYWYRRVMGKEIKFLLHFVKESKQDESGMPNNRFLAERTGGTYSTLKVQPAELEDSGVYFCASSQGSGGWFEQYFGPGTRLTVT.

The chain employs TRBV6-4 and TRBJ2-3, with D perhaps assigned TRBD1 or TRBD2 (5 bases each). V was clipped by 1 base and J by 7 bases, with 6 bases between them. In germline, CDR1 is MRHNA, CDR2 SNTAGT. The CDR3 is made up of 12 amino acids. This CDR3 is CASSDWGHTQYF. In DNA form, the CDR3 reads TGTGCCAGCAGTGACTGGGGACATACGCAGTATTTT.

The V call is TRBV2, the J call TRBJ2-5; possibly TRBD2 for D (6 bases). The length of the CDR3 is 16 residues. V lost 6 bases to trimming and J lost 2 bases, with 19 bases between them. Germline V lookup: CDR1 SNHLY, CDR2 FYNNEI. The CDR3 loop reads CASRKGLAGYQETQYF. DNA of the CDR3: TGTGCCAGCAGGAAGGGACTCGCGGGATATCAAGAGACCCAGTACTTC.

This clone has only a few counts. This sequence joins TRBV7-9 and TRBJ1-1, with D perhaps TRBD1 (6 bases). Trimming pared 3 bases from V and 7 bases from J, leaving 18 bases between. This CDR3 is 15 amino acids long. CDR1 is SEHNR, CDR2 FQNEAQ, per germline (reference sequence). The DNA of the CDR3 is TGTGCCAGCAGCTTCGGGACAATACGGGGATTTGAAGCTTTCTTT. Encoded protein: CASSFGTIRGFEAFF.

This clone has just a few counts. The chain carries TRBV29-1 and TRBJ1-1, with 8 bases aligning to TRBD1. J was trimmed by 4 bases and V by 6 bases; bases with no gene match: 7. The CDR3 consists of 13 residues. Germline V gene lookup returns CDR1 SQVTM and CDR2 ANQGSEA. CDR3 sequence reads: CSVCDRGPTEAFF. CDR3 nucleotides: TGCAGCGTCTGCGACAGGGGCCCCACTGAAGCTTTCTTT.

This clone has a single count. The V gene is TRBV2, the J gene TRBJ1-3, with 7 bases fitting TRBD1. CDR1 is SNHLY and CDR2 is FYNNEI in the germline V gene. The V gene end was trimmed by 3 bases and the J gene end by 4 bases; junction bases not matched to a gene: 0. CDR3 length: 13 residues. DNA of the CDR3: TGTGCCAGCAGTGAGGACAGGGGAAACACCATATATTTT. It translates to CASSEDRGNTIYF.

CDR3 amino acids: CASSSNPTWREDYEQYF. The CDR3 DNA is TGTGCCAGCAGCTCCAACCCCACTTGGCGGGAGGACTACGAGCAGTACTTC. This chain joins TRBV28 and TRBJ2-7, with 8 nucleotides matching TRBD2. CDR3 length: 17 residues. The V and J ends lost 6 bases and 3 bases, in that order; junction bases with no gene match: 16. Germline V lookup: CDR1 MDHEN, CDR2 SYDVKM.

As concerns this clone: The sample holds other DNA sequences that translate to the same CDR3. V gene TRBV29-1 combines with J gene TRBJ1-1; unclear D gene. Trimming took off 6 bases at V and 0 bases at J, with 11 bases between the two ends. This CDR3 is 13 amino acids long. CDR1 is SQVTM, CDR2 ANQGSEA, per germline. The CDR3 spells CSVMGQLNTEAFF. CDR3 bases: TGCAGCGTCATGGGCCAGCTGAACACTGAAGCTTTCTTT.

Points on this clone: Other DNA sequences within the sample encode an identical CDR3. CDR3: CASSSAGATDTQYF. DNA for the CDR3: TGCGCCAGCAGCTCAGCGGGAGCCACAGATACGCAGTATTTT. V and J are TRBV5-1 and TRBJ2-3; 8 nucleotides line up with TRBD2. The CDR3 totals 14 residues. The V gene's germline CDR1 is SGHRS and CDR2 YFSETQ. The V segment lost 3 bases and the J segment 2 bases; nucleotides outside the gene matches: 2.

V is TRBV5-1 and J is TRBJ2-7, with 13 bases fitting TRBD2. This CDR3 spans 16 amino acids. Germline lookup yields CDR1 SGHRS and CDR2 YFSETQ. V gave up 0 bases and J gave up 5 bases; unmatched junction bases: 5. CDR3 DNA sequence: TGCGCCAGCAGCTTGGTTACTAGCGGGAGGGGTAACGAGCAGTACTTC. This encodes CASSLVTSGRGNEQYF.

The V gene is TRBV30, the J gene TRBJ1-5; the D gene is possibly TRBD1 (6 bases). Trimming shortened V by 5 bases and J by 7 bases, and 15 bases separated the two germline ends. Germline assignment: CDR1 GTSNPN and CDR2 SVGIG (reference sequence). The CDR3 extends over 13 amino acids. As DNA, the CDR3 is TGTGCCTGGGATACAGGGATAGGGCAGCCCCAGCATTTT. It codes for CAWDTGIGQPQHF.

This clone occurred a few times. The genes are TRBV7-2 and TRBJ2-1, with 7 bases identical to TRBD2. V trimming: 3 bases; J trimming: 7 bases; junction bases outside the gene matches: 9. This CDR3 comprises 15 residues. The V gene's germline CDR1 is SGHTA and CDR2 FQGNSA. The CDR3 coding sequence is TGTGCCAGCAGCTTTAGGTGGGGAGGGTTTAATGAGCAGTTCTTC. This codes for CASSFRWGGFNEQFF.

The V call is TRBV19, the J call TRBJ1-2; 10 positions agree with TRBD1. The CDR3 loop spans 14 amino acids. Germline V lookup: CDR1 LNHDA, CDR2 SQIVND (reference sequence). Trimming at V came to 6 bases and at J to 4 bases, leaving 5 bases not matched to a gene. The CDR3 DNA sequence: TGTGCCAGTAGGGTCCGGGACAGGGGCTATGGCTACACCTTC. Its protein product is CASRVRDRGYGYTF.

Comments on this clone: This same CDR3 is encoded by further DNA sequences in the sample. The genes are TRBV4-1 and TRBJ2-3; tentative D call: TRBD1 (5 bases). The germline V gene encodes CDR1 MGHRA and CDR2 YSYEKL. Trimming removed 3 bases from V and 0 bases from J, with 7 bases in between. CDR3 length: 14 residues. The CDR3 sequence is CASSQSGSTDTQYF. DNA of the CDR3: TGCGCCAGCAGCCAGTCAGGGAGCACAGATACGCAGTATTTT.

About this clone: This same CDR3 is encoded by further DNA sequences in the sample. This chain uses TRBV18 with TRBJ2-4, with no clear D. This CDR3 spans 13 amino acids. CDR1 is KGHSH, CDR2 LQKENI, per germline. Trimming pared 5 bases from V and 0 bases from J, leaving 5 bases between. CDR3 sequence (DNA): TGTGCCAGCTCAAATCTAGCCAAAAACATTCAGTACTTC. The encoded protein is CASSNLAKNIQYF. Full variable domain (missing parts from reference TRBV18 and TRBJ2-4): NAGVMQNPRHLVRRRGQEARLRCSPMKGHSHVYWYRQLPEEGLKFMVYLQKENIIDESGMPKERFSAEFPKEGPSILRIQQVVRGDSAAYFCASSNLAKNIQYFGAGTRLSVL.

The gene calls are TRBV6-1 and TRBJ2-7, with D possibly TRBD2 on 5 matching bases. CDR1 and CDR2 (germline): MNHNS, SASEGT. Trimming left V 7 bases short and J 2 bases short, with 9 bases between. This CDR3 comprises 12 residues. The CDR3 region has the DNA TGTGCCAGCATAACTAGAGCCTACGAGCAGTACTTC. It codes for CASITRAYEQYF.